This TCR beta chain was identified in a study of T cell changes during pregnancy in multiple sclerosis. The CDR3 runs to 13 residues. CDR1 is SEHNR and CDR2 is FQNEAQ in the germline V gene (reference sequence). V lost 7 bases and J 3 bases, leaving 13 bases between the germline ends. This table comes from immunoSEQ multiplex PCR, and its TCRdb copy is limited to in-frame clones, with some not included. Of around 30,000 clones in the sample, 80% to 90% were seen once. This material consisted of CD8+ T cells from peripheral blood mononuclear cells, taken in the second trimester of pregnancy. The sequence derives from a female donor with multiple sclerosis, enrolled in a pregnancy study. V gene TRBV7-9 combines with J gene TRBJ2-7; D is perhaps TRBD1 (6 bases). DNA for the CDR3: TGTGCCAGCACCGGGACACGACTCTACGAGCAGTACTTC. Translating gives CASTGTRLYEQYF.